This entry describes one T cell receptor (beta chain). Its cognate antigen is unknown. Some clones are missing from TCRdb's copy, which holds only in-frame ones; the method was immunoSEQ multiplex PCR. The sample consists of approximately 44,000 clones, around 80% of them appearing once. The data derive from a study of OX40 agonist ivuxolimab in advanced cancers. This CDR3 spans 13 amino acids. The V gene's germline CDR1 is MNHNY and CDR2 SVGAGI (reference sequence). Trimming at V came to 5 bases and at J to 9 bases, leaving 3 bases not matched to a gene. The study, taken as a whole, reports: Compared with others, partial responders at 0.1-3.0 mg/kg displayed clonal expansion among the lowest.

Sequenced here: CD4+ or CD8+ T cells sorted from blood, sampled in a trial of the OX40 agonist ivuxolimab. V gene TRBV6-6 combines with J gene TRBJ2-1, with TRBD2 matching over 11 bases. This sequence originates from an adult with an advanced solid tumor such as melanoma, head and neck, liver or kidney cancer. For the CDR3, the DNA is TGTGCCAGCAGTGGGACTAGCGGTAGTGAGCAGTTCTTC. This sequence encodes CASSGTSGSEQFF.